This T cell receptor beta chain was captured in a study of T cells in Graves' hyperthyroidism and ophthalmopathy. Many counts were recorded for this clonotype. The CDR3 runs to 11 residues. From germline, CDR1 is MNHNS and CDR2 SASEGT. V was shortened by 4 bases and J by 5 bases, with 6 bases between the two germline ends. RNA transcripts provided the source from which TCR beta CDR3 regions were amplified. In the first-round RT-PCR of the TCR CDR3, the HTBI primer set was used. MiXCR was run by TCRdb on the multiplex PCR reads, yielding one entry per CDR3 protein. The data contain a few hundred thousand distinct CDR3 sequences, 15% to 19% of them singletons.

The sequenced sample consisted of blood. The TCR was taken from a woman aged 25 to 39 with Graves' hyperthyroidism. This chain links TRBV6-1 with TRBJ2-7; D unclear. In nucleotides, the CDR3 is TGTGCCAGCAGTGTTAGTCACGAGCAGTACTTC. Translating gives CASSVSHEQYF.